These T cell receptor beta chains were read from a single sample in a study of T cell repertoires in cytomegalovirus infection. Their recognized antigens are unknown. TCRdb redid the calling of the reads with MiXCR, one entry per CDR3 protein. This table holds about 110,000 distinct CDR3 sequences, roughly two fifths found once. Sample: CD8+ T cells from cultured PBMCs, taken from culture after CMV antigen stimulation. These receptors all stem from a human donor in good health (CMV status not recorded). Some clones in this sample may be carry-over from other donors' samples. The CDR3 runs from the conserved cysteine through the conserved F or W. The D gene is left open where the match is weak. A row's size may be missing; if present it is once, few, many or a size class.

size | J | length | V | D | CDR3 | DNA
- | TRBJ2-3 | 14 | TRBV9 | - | CASSASLNLDTQYF | TGTGCCAGCAGTGCCTCCTTGAACTTGGATACGCAGTATTTT
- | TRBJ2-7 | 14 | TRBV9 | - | CASSVGWGVNEQYF | TGTGCCAGCAGCGTAGGCTGGGGGGTTAACGAGCAGTACTTC
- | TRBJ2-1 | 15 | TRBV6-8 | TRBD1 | CASSSGTGGISEQFF | TGTGCCAGCAGTTCTGGGACAGGGGGGATTAGTGAGCAGTTCTTC
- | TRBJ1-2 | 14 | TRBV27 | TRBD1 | CASRPGQGARGYTF | TGTGCCAGCAGACCGGGACAGGGGGCGCGTGGCTACACCTTC
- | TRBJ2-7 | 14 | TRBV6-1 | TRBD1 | CASSILDRGNEQYF | TGTGCCAGCAGCATACTGGACAGGGGGAACGAGCAGTACTTC
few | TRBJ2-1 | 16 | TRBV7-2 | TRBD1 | CASSFVTGGAYNEQFF | TGTGCCAGCAGCTTCGTGACAGGGGGCGCCTACAATGAGCAGTTCTTC
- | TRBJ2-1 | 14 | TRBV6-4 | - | CASSEGRALSQQFF | TGTGCCAGCAGTGAGGGCAGGGCGTTGTCTCAGCAGTTCTTC
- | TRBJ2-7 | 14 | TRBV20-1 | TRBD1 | CSANRGQGAYEQYF | TGCAGTGCTAACCGGGGACAGGGGGCCTACGAGCAGTACTTC
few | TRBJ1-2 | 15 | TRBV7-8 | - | CASSPAGSLNYGYTF | TGTGCCAGCAGCCCCGCTGGGTCTCTTAACTATGGCTACACCTTC
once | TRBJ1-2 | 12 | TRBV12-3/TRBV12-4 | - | CASSPDSYGYTF | TGTGCCAGCAGTCCGGACAGTTATGGCTACACCTTC
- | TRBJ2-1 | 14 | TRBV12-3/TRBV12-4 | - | CASSLALSVNEQFF | TGTGCCAGCAGTTTAGCGCTATCAGTCAATGAGCAGTTCTTC
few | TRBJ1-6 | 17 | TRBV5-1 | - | CASSLGLSSSYNSPLHF | TGCGCCAGCAGCTTGGGGCTTTCCAGCTCCTATAATTCACCCCTCCACTTT
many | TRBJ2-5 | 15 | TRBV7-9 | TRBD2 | CASSRLGRGQETQYF | TGTGCCAGCAGCCGGCTCGGGAGGGGACAAGAGACCCAGTACTTC
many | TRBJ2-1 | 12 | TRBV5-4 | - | CASSFGYNEQFF | TGTGCCAGCAGCTTTGGTTACAATGAGCAGTTCTTC
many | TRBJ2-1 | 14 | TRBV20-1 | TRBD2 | CSANPTSVYNEQFF | TGCAGTGCTAACCCGACTAGCGTTTACAATGAGCAGTTCTTC
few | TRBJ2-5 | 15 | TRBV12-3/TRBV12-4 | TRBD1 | CASSRDRVPQETQYF | TGTGCCAGCAGCCGCGACAGGGTCCCCCAAGAGACCCAGTACTTC
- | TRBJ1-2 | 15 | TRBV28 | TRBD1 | CASSQPDRGDYGYTF | TGTGCCAGCAGTCAGCCGGACAGGGGGGACTATGGCTACACCTTC
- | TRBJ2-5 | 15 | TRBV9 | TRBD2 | CASTMGLAGQETQYF | TGTGCCAGCACCATGGGACTAGCGGGCCAAGAGACCCAGTACTTC
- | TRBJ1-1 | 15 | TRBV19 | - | CASSRTGTLITEAFF | TGTGCCAGTAGTAGAACCGGGACACTAATCACTGAAGCTTTCTTT
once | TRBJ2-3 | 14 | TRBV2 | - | CASGTGGRTDTQYF | TGTGCCAGCGGAACGGGGGGCCGCACAGATACGCAGTATTTT
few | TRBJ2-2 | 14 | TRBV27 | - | CASSFGGTPGELFF | TGTGCCAGCAGTTTCGGTGGTACGCCCGGGGAGCTGTTTTTT
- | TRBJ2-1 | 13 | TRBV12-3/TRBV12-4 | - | CASSLANNNEQFF | TGTGCCAGCAGTTTAGCCAATAATAATGAGCAGTTCTTC
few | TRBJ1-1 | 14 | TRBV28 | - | CASNSPYRVAEAFF | TGTGCCAGCAATAGTCCTTACAGGGTCGCTGAAGCTTTCTTT
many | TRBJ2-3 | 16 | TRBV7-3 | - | CASSERGRMGTDTQYF | TGTGCCAGCAGCGAAAGGGGGAGGATGGGCACAGATACGCAGTATTTT
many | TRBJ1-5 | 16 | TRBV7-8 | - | CASSLEGVYSNQPQHF | TGTGCCAGCAGCTTAGAAGGAGTTTATAGCAATCAGCCCCAGCATTTT
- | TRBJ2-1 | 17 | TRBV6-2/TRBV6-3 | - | CASSYHVQVYSYNEQFF | TGTGCCAGCAGTTACCACGTACAGGTATACTCCTACAATGAGCAGTTCTTC
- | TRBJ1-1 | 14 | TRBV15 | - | CATSRDGLNTEAFF | TGTGCCACCAGCAGAGATGGTTTAAACACTGAAGCTTTCTTT
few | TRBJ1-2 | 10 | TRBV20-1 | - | CSASREGYTF | TGCAGTGCTAGTCGTGAGGGCTACACCTTC
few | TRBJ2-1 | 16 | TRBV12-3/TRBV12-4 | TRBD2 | CASSLGLAGGPDEQFF | TGTGCCAGCAGCCTAGGGCTAGCGGGGGGCCCCGATGAGCAGTTCTTC
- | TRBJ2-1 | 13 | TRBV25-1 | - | CASSGPGSGEQFF | TGTGCCAGCAGTGGACCGGGCTCAGGTGAGCAGTTCTTC
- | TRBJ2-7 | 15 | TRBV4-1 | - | CASTRSLGGTYEQYF | TGCGCCAGCACCCGTAGCCTAGGGGGTACTTACGAGCAGTACTTC
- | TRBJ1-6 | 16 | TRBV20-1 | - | CSALRRTQPYNSPLHF | TGCAGTGCCCTCAGGCGGACCCAACCCTATAATTCACCCCTCCACTTT
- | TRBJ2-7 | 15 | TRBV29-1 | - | CSVDGTGTQFYEQYF | TGCAGCGTTGATGGGACCGGGACTCAATTCTACGAGCAGTACTTC
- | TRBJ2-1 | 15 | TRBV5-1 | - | CASSPGGDWGNEQFF | TGCGCCAGCAGCCCCGGGGGAGACTGGGGCAATGAGCAGTTCTTC
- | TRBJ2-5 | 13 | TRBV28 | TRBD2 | CASTPPGGETQYF | TGTGCCAGCACCCCACCGGGGGGGGAGACCCAGTACTTC
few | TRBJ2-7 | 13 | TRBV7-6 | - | CASSLGGEYEQYF | TGTGCCAGCAGCTTGGGCGGGGAGTACGAGCAGTACTTC
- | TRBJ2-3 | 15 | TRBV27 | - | CASSLFRTRTDTQYF | TGTGCCAGCAGTTTATTTCGTACCCGCACAGATACGCAGTATTTT
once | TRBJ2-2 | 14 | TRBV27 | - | CASSPYMNTGELFF | TGTGCCAGCAGTCCTTACATGAACACCGGGGAGCTGTTTTTT
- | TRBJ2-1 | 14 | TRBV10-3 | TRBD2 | CAISNSGAGNEQFF | TGTGCCATCAGTAACAGCGGGGCCGGCAATGAGCAGTTCTTC
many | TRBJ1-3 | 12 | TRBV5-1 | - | CASSLDGNTIYF | TGCGCCAGCAGCTTGGATGGAAACACCATATATTTT
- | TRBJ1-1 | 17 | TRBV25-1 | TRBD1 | CASSGPRTGYMNTEAFF | TGTGCCAGCAGTGGCCCCCGGACAGGATATATGAACACTGAAGCTTTCTTT
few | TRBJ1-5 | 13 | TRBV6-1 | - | CATRGSANQPQHF | TGTGCCACCAGGGGTTCGGCCAATCAGCCCCAGCATTTT
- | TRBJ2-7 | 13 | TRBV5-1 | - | CASSAGTEGEQYF | TGCGCCAGCAGCGCGGGGACAGAAGGTGAGCAGTACTTC
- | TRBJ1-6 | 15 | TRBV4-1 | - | CASSQAPVVNSPLHF | TGCGCCAGCAGCCAAGCCCCCGTTGTTAATTCACCCCTCCACTTT
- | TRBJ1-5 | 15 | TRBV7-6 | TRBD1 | CASSITGDGNQPQHF | TGTGCCAGCAGCATAACAGGGGATGGCAATCAGCCCCAGCATTTT
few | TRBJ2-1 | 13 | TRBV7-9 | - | CASSLLAGFEQFF | TGTGCCAGCAGCCTCCTCGCGGGTTTCGAACAGTTCTTC
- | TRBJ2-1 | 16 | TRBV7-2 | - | CASSSPIGRLADEQFF | TGTGCCAGCAGCTCCCCGATAGGGAGACTTGCGGATGAGCAGTTCTTC
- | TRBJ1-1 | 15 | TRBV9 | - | CASSVGVNMNTEAFF | TGTGCCAGCAGCGTAGGTGTCAACATGAACACTGAAGCTTTCTTT
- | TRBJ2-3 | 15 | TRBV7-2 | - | CASSLGRPSTDTQYF | TGTGCCAGCAGTCTGGGGCGCCCTAGCACAGATACGCAGTATTTT